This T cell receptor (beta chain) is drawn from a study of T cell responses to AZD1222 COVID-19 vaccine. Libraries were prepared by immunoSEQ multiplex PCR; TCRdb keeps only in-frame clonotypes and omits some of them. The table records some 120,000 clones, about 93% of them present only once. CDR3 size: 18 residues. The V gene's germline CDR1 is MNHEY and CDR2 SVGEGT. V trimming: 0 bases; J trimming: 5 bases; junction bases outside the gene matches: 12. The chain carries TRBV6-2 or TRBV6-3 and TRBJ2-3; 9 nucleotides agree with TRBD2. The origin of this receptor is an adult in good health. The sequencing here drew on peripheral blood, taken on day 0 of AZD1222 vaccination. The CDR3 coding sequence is TGTGCCAGCAGTTACTCGAGAACCACGGAGCGGGGGGTAGATACGCAGTATTTT. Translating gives CASSYSRTTERGVDTQYF.